The text below deals with one TCR beta chain. V was cut by 5 bases and J by 4 bases, with 7 bases left in between. The CDR3 sequence is 11 residues long. The germline V gene encodes CDR1 DFQATT and CDR2 SNEGSKA (reference sequence). This sample was included in a study of neoadjuvant anti-PD-1 for oral cavity cancer. Using immunoSEQ multiplex PCR, the repertoire was profiled, and TCRdb retains in-frame clones only, with some absent. The sample contains about 16,000 clones, about 61% of which appear only once. The sequences come from PBMCs, collected before nivolumab (anti-PD-1) treatment. The chain links TRBV20-1 to TRBJ2-3, with D maybe TRBD2 (5 bases). This TCR was recovered from a person between 35 and 79 years old with oral cavity squamous cell carcinoma. DNA for the CDR3: TGCAGTGCTTCGCGGGCAGATACGCAGTATTTT. Translation: CSASRADTQYF.